This T cell receptor beta chain emerged from a study of neoadjuvant nivolumab and ipilimumab in lung cancer. Study-level background: Nivolumab 3 mg/kg was given days 1, 15 and 29, plus ipilimumab 1 mg/kg day 1 in combination. Study-level points and caveats: Blood richness before therapy tracked richness in tumors resected after neoadjuvant therapy. TCR richness and clonality were higher in tumors than adjacent uninvolved lung.

On this clone itself: The antigen is undetermined.

The CDR3 extends over 14 amino acids. Trimming pared 5 bases from V and 2 bases from J, leaving 13 bases between. Germline lookup yields CDR1 SEHNR and CDR2 FQNEAQ (reference sequence). The table came from immunoSEQ multiplex PCR; TCRdb's copy has only in-frame clones and leaves some out. The sample has tens of thousands of clones, roughly 90% seen once. This chain joins TRBV7-9 and TRBJ2-7; D might be TRBD1 (6 bases). The clonotype comes from an adult with non-small cell lung cancer. The sample in question was peripheral blood, obtained after neoadjuvant nivolumab, alone or with ipilimumab, at or shortly before surgery. The CDR3 loop is CASSPHRVPYEQYF. The CDR3 nucleotides are TGTGCCAGCAGCCCCCACAGGGTCCCCTACGAGCAGTACTTC.